This entry lists 26 T cell receptor beta chains sequenced from one sample in a study of T cells in women clearing cervical HPV infection. Only in-frame clones appear in the TCRdb table, and some are missing; sequencing was by immunoSEQ multiplex PCR. Recorded for this sample: about 29,000 clones. The sample taken for sequencing was blood buffy coat. The receptors come from a woman aged 18 to 75 with a cervical HPV16 infection that either progressed to CIN3+ or cleared (not recorded which).

About this clone itself: Read sequence stops 3 residues before the CDR3 end, and the germline J gene provides the missing end. V is TRBV11-3 and J is TRBJ2-3; D is possibly TRBD1 (5 bases). This CDR3 has 13 residues. Germline CDR1 and CDR2: SGHNT and YENEEA. The V and J ends lost 8 bases and 1 base respectively, with 10 bases between them. The covered CDR3 bases are TGTGCCAGCGCCGTCAGGGGCACAGATACG. Residues: CASAVRGTDT. From start to end, the CDR3 is CASAVRGTDTQYF.

As regards this clone: The sequenced fragment ends 3 residues before the CDR3 boundary, so the rest is inferred from the germline J gene. V gene TRBV5-6 combines with J gene TRBJ2-3; perhaps TRBD1 as D (6 bases). The V gene lost 5 bases and the J gene lost 2 bases, with 12 bases spanning the gap. CDR1 is SGHDT, CDR2 YYEEEE, per germline. The CDR3 sequence is 14 residues long. The sequenced CDR3 bases are TGTGCCAGCAGTGTGCCAGGGGACACAGATACG. Translated, it gives CASSVPGDTDT. The CDR3 in its entirety is CASSVPGDTDTQYF.

This CDR3 is CSARDLAGLAGSPSYEQYF. Incomplete CDR3 DNA: TGCAGTGCTAGAGATCTGGCGGGACTAGCGGGGTCTCCTTCCTACGAG. This chain connects TRBV20-1 to TRBJ2-7, with 13 bases that match TRBD2. The read ends 3 residues shy of where the CDR3 ends; the end is completed using the germline J gene. V lost 0 bases to trimming and J lost 1 base; unmatched junction nucleotides: 12. This CDR3 is 19 amino acids long. Germline V gene sequence: CDR1 DFQATT, CDR2 SNEGSKA (reference sequence).

To note about this clone: The sequence runs out 3 residues before the end of the CDR3; the remainder is reconstructed from the germline J gene. The genes are TRBV20-1 and TRBJ1-5; 8 nucleotides match TRBD1. This CDR3 is built from 13 residues. The germline CDR1 and CDR2 sequences are DFQATT and SNEGSKA (reference sequence). The ends lost 4 bases at V and 2 bases at J; junction bases unmatched: 1. CDR3 sequence: CSAMGQGNQPQHF. The covered CDR3 bases are TGCAGTGCTATGGGACAGGGCAATCAGCCC.

This CDR3 is CAISPQGAAYNEQFF. The CDR3 DNA, read in part, is TGTGCCATCAGTCCTCAGGGGGCGGCGTACAATGAG. J is TRBJ2-1 and V is TRBV10-3, with 8 bases identical to TRBD1. With the read ending 3 residues before the CDR3 end, the germline J gene is used to fill in that end. V was clipped by 5 bases and J by 4 bases; unmatched bases: 7. This CDR3 comprises 15 residues. From germline, CDR1 is ENHRY and CDR2 SYGVKD.

About this clone itself: Read sequence stops 3 residues before the CDR3 end, and the germline J gene provides the missing end. The J gene is TRBJ2-1, the V gene TRBV6-2 or TRBV6-3, with 7 bases matching TRBD2. The V gene end was trimmed by 9 bases and the J gene end by 6 bases; junction bases not matched to a gene: 5. There are 12 residues in the CDR3. Germline CDR1 MNHEY, CDR2 SVGEGT. CDR3 DNA, as far as it was read: TGTGCCAGGGCTCAGCGGGGCAATGAG. Protein product: CARAQRGNE. The entire CDR3 reads CARAQRGNEQFF.

On this clone: The sequenced fragment ends 3 residues before the CDR3 boundary, so the rest is inferred from the germline J gene. The rearrangement uses TRBV14 and TRBJ1-6; D uncertain. CDR1 and CDR2 from the germline V gene are SGHDN and FVKESK. Trimming left V 0 bases short and J 7 bases short, with 10 bases between. The CDR3 has 15 residues. The CDR3 DNA, read in part, is TGTGCCAGCAGCCAAGATGGCAGGCAAAATTCACCC. The encoded protein is CASSQDGRQNSP. The CDR3, in full, reads CASSQDGRQNSPLHF.

About this clone itself: The read comes to an end 3 residues before the CDR3 does, leaving the germline J gene to fill in the end. The chain has TRBV10-3 and TRBJ2-3, with D maybe TRBD2 (5 bases). Trimming shortened V by 6 bases and J by 0 bases, and 13 bases separated the two germline ends. The CDR3 contains 15 residues. Germline assignment: CDR1 ENHRY and CDR2 SYGVKD. The CDR3 region is CAIRDSSSSTDTQYF. CDR3 DNA, as far as it was read: TGTGCCATCAGGGACTCGTCATCTAGCACAGATACG.

Details on this clone: The read falls 3 residues short of the CDR3 end, and the missing part is taken from the germline J gene. The V call is TRBV9, the J call TRBJ2-3; 7 nucleotides line up with TRBD2. The CDR3 contains 15 residues. The junction had 9 bases not matched to a gene; V was cut back by 3 bases and J by 5 bases. Germline CDR1 and CDR2: SGDLS and YYNGEE. This CDR3 is CASSELSGVGDTQYF. Incomplete CDR3 DNA: TGTGCCAGCAGCGAGCTAAGCGGGGTGGGAGATACG.

The CDR3 protein is CASSFTSGSYNEQFF. Partial CDR3 DNA: TGCGCCAGCAGCTTCACTAGCGGTTCCTACAATGAG. This chain connects TRBV5-1 to TRBJ2-1, with TRBD2 matching over 8 bases. The read halts 3 residues ahead of the CDR3 end, with the missing end drawn from the germline J gene. V gave up 2 bases and J gave up 1 base; unmatched junction bases: 2. Per the germline V gene, CDR1 is SGHRS and CDR2 is YFSETQ. The CDR3 runs to 15 residues.

As to this clone: With the read ending 3 residues before the CDR3 end, the germline J gene is used to fill in that end. V and J are TRBV2 and TRBJ2-5; TRBD2 is a possible D gene (6 bases). Germline V gives CDR1 SNHLY, CDR2 FYNNEI. Trimming took off 4 bases at V and 3 bases at J, with 12 bases between the two ends. The length of the CDR3 is 14 residues. CDR3 sequence: CASSVDWGEETQYF. The CDR3 bases that were read are TGTGCCAGCAGTGTTGATTGGGGGGAAGAGACC. The full variable domain, with the rest looked up from reference TRBV2 and TRBJ2-5, is EPEVTQTPSHQVTQMGQEVILRCVPISNHLYFYWYRQILGQKVEFLVSFYNNEISEKSEIFDDQFSVERPDGSNFTLKIRSTKLEDSAMYFCASSVDWGEETQYFGPGTRLLVL.

As concerns this clone: The observed sequence ends 3 residues before the CDR3 terminus, with the missing tail filled in from the germline J gene. The chain couples TRBV20-1 to TRBJ2-3, with 11 bases identical to TRBD2. J lost 5 bases, V lost 8 bases, and 12 bases had no gene match. Looked up from germline, CDR1 is DFQATT and CDR2 is SNEGSKA (reference sequence). The CDR3 is made up of 15 amino acids. Here the CDR3 reads CSSGTSGWMGDTQYF. CDR3 DNA (partial): TGCAGTTCCGGGACTAGCGGATGGATGGGAGATACG.

In the case of this clone: The read ends 3 residues early relative to the CDR3; the germline J gene fills the gap. The gene calls are TRBV4-1 and TRBJ2-5; 14 nucleotides line up with TRBD2. Germline V gene sequence: CDR1 MGHRA, CDR2 YSYEKL. The CDR3 runs to 18 residues. After removal of 4 bases from V and 4 bases from J, the junction contained 11 bases not matched to a gene. The CDR3 reads CASSLRLAGGPMGETQYF. The CDR3 DNA, read in part, is TGCGCCAGCAGCCTCAGACTAGCGGGAGGGCCGATGGGAGAGACC.

A note on this clone: The read falls 3 residues short of the CDR3 end, and the missing part is taken from the germline J gene. J is TRBJ2-1 and V is TRBV20-1; no firm D call. Trimming pared 0 bases from V and 8 bases from J, leaving 17 bases between. Germline V gene lookup returns CDR1 DFQATT and CDR2 SNEGSKA (reference sequence). CDR3 length: 15 amino acids. The CDR3 bases that were read are TGCAGTGCTAGAGATGAGTTCGAGCCCCCCGATGAG. Residues: CSARDEFEPPDE. The full CDR3 sequence reads CSARDEFEPPDEQFF.

A remark on this clone: The observed sequence ends 3 residues before the CDR3 terminus, with the missing tail filled in from the germline J gene. The chain combines TRBV19 with TRBJ2-1; TRBD2 agrees at 12 bases. Germline-derived CDR1 and CDR2 are LNHDA and SQIVND (reference sequence). There are 18 residues in the CDR3. V shed 2 bases and J 7 bases; nucleotides not matched to a gene: 12. The sequenced part of the CDR3 DNA is TGTGCCAGTAGTATATCCCGCCGGCTAGCGGGGGGGGAGAATGAG. Amino acids: CASSISRRLAGGENE. The complete CDR3 sequence is CASSISRRLAGGENEQFF.

Points on this clone: Sequencing ends 3 residues short of the CDR3 end; the germline J gene provides the rest. This chain uses TRBV5-4 with TRBJ2-5; D is perhaps TRBD2 (5 bases). V lost 5 bases, J lost 4 bases, and 18 bases lay in between. The CDR3 is 15 amino acids. Germline CDR1 SGHNT, CDR2 YYREEE (reference sequence). The sequenced part of the CDR3 DNA is TGTGCCAGCAGTCTGGATGGGCAAGGAGGAGAGACC. Encoded protein: CASSLDGQGGET. The complete CDR3 reads CASSLDGQGGETQYF.

Turning to this clone: Read data end 3 residues before the CDR3 end; the end is taken from the germline J gene. V is TRBV20-1 and J is TRBJ1-2; TRBD1 might be the D (6 bases). This CDR3 contains 15 residues. V shed 6 bases and J shed 4 bases, with 21 bases lying between them. Germline V gene lookup returns CDR1 DFQATT and CDR2 SNEGSKA (reference sequence). Partial CDR3 DNA: TGCAGTGCGAGGCTCCCGACAGGCGACCTCTATGGC. Translation: CSARLPTGDLYG. The complete CDR3 sequence is CSARLPTGDLYGYTF.

On this clone itself: The observed sequence ends 3 residues before the CDR3 terminus, with the missing tail filled in from the germline J gene. V is TRBV18 and J is TRBJ1-2; D may be TRBD1 (6 bases). There are 13 residues in the CDR3. CDR1 and CDR2 (germline): KGHSH, LQKENI. CDR3 protein: CASSPNREETYTF. The CDR3 bases that were read are TGTGCCAGCTCACCTAACAGGGAAGAGACC.

With respect to this clone: The missing CDR3 end, 3 residues past where the read stops, is filled in from the germline J gene. This sequence joins TRBV10-3 and TRBJ1-2; 9 nucleotides align to TRBD1. Per the germline V gene, CDR1 is ENHRY and CDR2 is SYGVKD. The CDR3 has 13 amino acids. CDR3 DNA (partial): TGTGCCATCAGTGAGGGGGACAGGGAAGGC. Protein sequence: CAISEGDREG. The full CDR3 protein is CAISEGDREGYTF.

Remarks on this clone: The sequence runs out 3 residues before the end of the CDR3; the remainder is reconstructed from the germline J gene. The chain combines TRBV20-1 with TRBJ2-5; the D is unclear. This CDR3 contains 13 residues. Between the trimmed V and J ends, which lost 3 bases and 4 bases, there was a span of 12 bases. Germline lookup yields CDR1 DFQATT and CDR2 SNEGSKA (reference sequence). The CDR3 reads CSASKPASETQYF. The covered CDR3 bases are TGCAGTGCTAGTAAGCCCGCCTCAGAGACC.

Regarding this clone: With the read ending 3 residues before the CDR3 end, the germline J gene is used to fill in that end. The chain links TRBV7-8 to TRBJ1-4; 7 bases are a match to TRBD1. CDR1 is SGHVS and CDR2 is FQNEAQ in the germline V gene. This CDR3 region has 14 residues. V was pared by 1 base and J by 10 bases, with 6 bases of the junction left unmatched. The CDR3 bases that were read are TGTGCCAGCAGCTTAGACAGACAGGGAGGAAAA. Translation gives CASSLDRQGGK. The entire CDR3 is CASSLDRQGGKLFF.

In regard to this clone: The CDR3 goes on 3 residues after the read ends, and that part is filled in from the germline J gene. V is TRBV13 and J is TRBJ2-7, with a weak D call TRBD1 (6 bases). The V and J ends lost 6 bases and 1 base respectively, with 10 bases between them. CDR1 is PRHDT and CDR2 is FYEKMQ in the germline V gene (reference sequence). There are 13 residues in the CDR3. The CDR3 bases that were read are TGTGCCAGCAGGCAACAGGGTTCCTACGAG. Protein product: CASRQQGSYE. The full CDR3 protein is CASRQQGSYEQYF.

On this clone: From the germline J gene comes the end of the CDR3, since the read stops 3 residues before it. The sample holds other DNA sequences that translate to the same CDR3. This chain connects TRBV11-2 to TRBJ1-3; D is possibly TRBD1 (6 bases). Germline CDR1 reads SGHAT; CDR2 reads FQNNGV. This CDR3 has 14 residues. Trimming took 4 bases from V and 2 from J, leaving 9 bases between them. CDR3 DNA (partial): TGTGCCAGCAGCTCACAGGGTGCTGGAAACACC. Protein sequence: CASSSQGAGNT. The whole CDR3 reads CASSSQGAGNTIYF.

A note on this clone: The CDR3 end lies 3 residues beyond the end of the read and is filled in from the germline J gene. This chain uses TRBV13 with TRBJ1-2; 10 nucleotides line up with TRBD1. V trimming: 5 bases; J trimming: 2 bases; junction bases outside the gene matches: 14. The germline V gene has CDR1 PRHDT and CDR2 FYEKMQ (reference sequence). This CDR3 is 18 amino acids long. The CDR3 protein is CASSLYRDRGLENYGYTF. CDR3 DNA (partial): TGTGCCAGCAGCCTCTACCGGGACAGGGGACTCGAAAACTATGGC.

Details on this clone: With the read ending 3 residues before the CDR3 end, the germline J gene is used to fill in that end. The chain couples TRBV5-1 to TRBJ2-1; 9 bases match TRBD2. CDR3 size: 18 residues. Germline CDR1 reads SGHRS; CDR2 reads YFSETQ. J gave up 4 bases and V 6 bases, and 17 bases lay outside the gene matches. The CDR3 DNA, read in part, is TGCGCCAGCAAAATGTCCAGCGGGGGGTACCTAAGTTACAATGAG. Its protein product is CASKMSSGGYLSYNE. The full CDR3 sequence reads CASKMSSGGYLSYNEQFF. Full variable domain (rest looked up from reference TRBV5-1 and TRBJ2-1): KAGVTQTPRYLIKTRGQQVTLSCSPISGHRSVSWYQQTPGQGLQFLFEYFSETQRNKGNFPGRFSGRQFSNSRSEMNVSTLELGDSALYLCASKMSSGGYLSYNEQFFGPGTRLTVL.

Notes on this clone: Sequencing ends 3 residues short of the CDR3 end; the germline J gene provides the rest. The chain joins TRBV5-6 to TRBJ2-1, with 8 nucleotides matching TRBD1. The CDR3 is 15 residues long. Trimming cost V 1 base and J 2 bases; bases outside gene matches: 2. Germline assignment: CDR1 SGHDT and CDR2 YYEEEE. The part of the CDR3 DNA that was read is TGTGCCAGCAGCTTGCAGGGACAGGCCTACAATGAG. Protein sequence: CASSLQGQAYNE. The entire CDR3 protein reads CASSLQGQAYNEQFF.